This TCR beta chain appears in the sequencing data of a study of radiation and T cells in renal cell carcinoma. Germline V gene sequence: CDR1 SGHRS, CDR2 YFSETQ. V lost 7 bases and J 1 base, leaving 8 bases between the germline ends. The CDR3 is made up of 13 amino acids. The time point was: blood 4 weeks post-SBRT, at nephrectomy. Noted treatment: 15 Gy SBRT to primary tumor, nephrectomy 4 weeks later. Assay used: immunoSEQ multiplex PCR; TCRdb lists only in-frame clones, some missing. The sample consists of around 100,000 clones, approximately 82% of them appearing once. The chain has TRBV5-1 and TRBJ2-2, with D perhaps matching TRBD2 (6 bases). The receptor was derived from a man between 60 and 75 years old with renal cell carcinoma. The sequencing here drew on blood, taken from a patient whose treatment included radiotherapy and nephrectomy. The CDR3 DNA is TGCGCCAGCGCGCGGGGGAACACCGGGGAGCTGTTTTTT. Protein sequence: CASARGNTGELFF.